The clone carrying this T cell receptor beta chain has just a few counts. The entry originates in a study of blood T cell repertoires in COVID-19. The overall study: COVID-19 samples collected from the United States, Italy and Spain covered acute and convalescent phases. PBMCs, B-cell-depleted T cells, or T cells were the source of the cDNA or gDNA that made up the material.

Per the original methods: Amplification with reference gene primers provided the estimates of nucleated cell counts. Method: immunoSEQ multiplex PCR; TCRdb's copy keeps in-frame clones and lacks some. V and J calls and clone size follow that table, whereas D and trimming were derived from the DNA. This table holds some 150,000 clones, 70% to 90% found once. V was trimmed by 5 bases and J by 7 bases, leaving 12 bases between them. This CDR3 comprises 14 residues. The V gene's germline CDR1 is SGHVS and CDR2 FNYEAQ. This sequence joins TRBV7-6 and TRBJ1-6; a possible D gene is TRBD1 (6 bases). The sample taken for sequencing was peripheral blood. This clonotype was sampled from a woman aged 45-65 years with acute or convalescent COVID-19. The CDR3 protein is CASSQDRENSPLHF. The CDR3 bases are TGTGCCAGCAGCCAGGACAGAGAAAATTCACCCCTCCACTTT. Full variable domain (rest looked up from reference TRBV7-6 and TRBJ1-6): GAGVSQSPRYKVTKRGQDVALRCDPISGHVSLYWYRQALGQGPEFLTYFNYEAQQDKSGLPNDRFSAERPEGSISTLTIQRTEQRDSAMYRCASSQDRENSPLHFGNGTRLTVT.